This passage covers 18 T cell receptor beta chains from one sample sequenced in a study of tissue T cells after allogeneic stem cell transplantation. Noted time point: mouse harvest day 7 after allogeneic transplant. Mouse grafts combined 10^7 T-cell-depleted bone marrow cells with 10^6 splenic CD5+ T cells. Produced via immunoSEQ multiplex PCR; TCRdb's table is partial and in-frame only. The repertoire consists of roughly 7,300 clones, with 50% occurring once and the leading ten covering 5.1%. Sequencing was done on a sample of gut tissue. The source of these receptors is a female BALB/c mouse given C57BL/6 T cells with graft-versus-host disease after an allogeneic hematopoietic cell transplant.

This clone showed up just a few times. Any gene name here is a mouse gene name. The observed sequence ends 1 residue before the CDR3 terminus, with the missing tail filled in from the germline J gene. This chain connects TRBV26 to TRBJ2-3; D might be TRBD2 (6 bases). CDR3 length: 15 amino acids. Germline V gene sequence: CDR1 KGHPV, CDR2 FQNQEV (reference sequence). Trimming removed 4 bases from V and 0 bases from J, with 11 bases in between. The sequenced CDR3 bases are TGTGCCAGCAGTCCTCGGGGGACTAGTGCAGAAACGCTGTAT. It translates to CASSPRGTSAETLY. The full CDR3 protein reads CASSPRGTSAETLYF.

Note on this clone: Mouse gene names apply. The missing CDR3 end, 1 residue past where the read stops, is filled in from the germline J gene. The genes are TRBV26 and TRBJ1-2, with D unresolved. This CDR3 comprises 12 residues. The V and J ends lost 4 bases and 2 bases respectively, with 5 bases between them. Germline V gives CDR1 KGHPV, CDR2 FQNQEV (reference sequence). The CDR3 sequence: CASSQQNSDYTF. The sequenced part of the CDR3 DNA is TGTGCCAGCAGTCAACAGAACTCCGACTACACC.

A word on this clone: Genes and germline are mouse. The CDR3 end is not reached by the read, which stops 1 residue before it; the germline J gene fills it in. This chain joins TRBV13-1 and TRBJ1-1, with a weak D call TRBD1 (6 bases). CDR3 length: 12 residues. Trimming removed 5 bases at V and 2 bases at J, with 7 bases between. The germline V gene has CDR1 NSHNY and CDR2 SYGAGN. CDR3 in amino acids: CASRQGNTEVFF. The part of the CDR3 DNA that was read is TGTGCCAGCAGACAGGGTAACACAGAAGTCTTC.

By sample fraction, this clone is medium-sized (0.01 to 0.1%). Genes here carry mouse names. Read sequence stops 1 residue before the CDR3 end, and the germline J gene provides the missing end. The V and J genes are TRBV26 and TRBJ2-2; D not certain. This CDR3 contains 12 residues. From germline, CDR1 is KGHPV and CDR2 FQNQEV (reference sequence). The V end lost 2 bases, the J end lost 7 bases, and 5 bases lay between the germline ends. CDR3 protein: CASSLPDGQLYF. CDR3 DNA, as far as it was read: TGTGCCAGCAGTCTGCCGGACGGGCAGCTCTAC. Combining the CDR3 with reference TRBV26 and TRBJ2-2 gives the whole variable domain NSKVIQTPRYLVKGQGQKAKMRCIPEKGHPVVFWYQQNKNNEFKFLINFQNQEVLQQIDMTEKRFSAECPSNSPCSLEIQSSEAGDSALYLCASSLPDGQLYFGEGSKLTVL.

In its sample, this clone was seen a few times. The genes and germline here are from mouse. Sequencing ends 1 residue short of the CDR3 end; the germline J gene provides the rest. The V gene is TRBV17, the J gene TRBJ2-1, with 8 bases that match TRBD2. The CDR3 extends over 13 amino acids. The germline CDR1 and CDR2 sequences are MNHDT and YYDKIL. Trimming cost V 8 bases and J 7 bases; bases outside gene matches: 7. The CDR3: CASEGGREAEQFF. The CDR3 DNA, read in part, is TGTGCTAGCGAGGGGGGGCGAGAAGCTGAGCAGTTC.

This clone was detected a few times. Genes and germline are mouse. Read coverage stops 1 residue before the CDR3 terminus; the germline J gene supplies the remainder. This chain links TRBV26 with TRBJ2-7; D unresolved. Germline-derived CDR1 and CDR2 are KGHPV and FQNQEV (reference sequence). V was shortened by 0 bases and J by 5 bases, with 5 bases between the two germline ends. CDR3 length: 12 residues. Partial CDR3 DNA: TGTGCCAGCAGTCTGTCCCGGGATGAACAGTAC. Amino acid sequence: CASSLSRDEQY. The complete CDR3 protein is CASSLSRDEQYF.

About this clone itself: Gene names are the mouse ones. CDR3 DNA (partial): TGTGCCAGCAGGGGGCTTTCCTATAATTCGCCCCTCTAC. Encoded protein: CASRGLSYNSPLY. The CDR3 reads in full as CASRGLSYNSPLYF. The rearrangement joins TRBV26 to TRBJ1-6; D might be TRBD1 (5 bases). The read ends 1 residue early relative to the CDR3; the germline J gene fills the gap. TRBJ1-6 is an ORF, and what it does is uncertain. This CDR3 contains 14 residues. The germline V gene has CDR1 KGHPV and CDR2 FQNQEV (reference sequence). V shed 6 bases and J shed 0 bases, with 6 bases lying between them.

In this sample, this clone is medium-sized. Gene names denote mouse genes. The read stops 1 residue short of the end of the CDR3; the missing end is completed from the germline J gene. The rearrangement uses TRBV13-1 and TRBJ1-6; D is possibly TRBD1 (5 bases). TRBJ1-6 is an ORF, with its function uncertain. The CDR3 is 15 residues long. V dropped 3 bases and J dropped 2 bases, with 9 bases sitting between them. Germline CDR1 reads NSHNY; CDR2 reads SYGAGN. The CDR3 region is CASSVKGTYNSPLYF. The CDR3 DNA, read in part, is TGTGCCAGCAGTGTCAAGGGGACCTATAATTCGCCCCTCTAC.

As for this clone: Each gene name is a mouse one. The CDR3 region is CASPGQGNTEVFF. The CDR3 bases that were read are TGTGCCAGCCCGGGACAGGGGAACACAGAAGTCTTC. The rearrangement links TRBV12-2 to TRBJ1-1, with 9 positions matching TRBD1. Sequencing ends 1 residue short of the CDR3 end; the germline J gene provides the rest. CDR1 and CDR2 from the germline V gene are SGHLS and HYDKME. The V segment lost 6 bases and the J segment 1 base; nucleotides outside the gene matches: 2. The CDR3 has 13 residues.

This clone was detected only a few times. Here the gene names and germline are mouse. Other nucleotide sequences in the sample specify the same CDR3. The sequenced part of the CDR3 DNA is TGTGCCAGCAGTCTGTGGGACAGGAAGGGTGAGCAGTTC. Encoded protein: CASSLWDRKGEQF. Given in full, the CDR3 is CASSLWDRKGEQFF. The chain joins TRBV26 to TRBJ2-1, with 8 bases lining up with TRBD1. The read finishes 1 residue shy of the CDR3 end, and the germline J gene is used to complete it. V shed 1 base and J 9 bases; nucleotides not matched to a gene: 5. This CDR3 has 14 amino acids. Germline V lookup: CDR1 KGHPV, CDR2 FQNQEV (reference sequence). Looking up the rest from reference TRBV26 and TRBJ2-1 gives the full variable domain: NSKVIQTPRYLVKGQGQKAKMRCIPEKGHPVVFWYQQNKNNEFKFLINFQNQEVLQQIDMTEKRFSAECPSNSPCSLEIQSSEAGDSALYLCASSLWDRKGEQFFGPGTRLTVL.

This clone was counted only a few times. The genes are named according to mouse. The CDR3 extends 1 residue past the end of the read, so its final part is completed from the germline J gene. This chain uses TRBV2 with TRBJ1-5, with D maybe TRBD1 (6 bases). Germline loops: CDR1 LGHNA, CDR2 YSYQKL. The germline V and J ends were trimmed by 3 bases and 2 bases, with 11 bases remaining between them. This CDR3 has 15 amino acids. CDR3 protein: CASSHSGTHNQAPLF. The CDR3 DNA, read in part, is TGTGCCAGCAGCCATTCCGGGACACACAACCAGGCTCCGCTT.

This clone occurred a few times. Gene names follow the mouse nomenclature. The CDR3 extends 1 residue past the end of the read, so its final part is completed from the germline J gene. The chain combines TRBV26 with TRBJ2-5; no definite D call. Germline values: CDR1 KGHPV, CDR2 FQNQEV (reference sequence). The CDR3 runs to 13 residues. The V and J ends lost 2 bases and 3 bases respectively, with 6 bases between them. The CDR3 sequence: CASSLIQQDTQYF. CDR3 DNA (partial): TGTGCCAGCAGTCTGATACAGCAAGACACCCAGTAC.

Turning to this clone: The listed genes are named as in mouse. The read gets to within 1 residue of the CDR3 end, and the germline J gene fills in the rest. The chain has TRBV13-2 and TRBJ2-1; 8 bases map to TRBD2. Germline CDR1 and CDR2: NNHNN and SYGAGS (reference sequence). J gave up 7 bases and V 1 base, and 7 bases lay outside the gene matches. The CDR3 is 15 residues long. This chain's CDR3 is CASGDLGGAGAEQFF. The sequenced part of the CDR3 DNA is TGTGCCAGCGGTGATCTAGGGGGGGCTGGAGCTGAGCAGTTC.

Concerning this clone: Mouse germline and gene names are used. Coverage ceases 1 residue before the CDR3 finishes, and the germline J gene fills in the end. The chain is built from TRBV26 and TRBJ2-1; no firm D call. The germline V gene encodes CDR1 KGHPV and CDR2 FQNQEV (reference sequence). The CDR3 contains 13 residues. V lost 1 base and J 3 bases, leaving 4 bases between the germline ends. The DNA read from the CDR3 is TGTGCCAGCAGTCTGTACAGCTATGCTGAGCAGTTC. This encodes CASSLYSYAEQF. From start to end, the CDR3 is CASSLYSYAEQFF.

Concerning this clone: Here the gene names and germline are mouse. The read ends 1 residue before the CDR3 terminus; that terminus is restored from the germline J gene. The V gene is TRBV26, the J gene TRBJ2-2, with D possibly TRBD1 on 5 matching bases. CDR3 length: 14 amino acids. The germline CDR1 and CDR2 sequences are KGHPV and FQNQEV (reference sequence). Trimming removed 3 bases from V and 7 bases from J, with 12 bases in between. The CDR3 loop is CASSLPRAGGQLYF. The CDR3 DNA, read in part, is TGTGCCAGCAGTCTTCCCAGGGCGGGCGGGCAGCTCTAC.

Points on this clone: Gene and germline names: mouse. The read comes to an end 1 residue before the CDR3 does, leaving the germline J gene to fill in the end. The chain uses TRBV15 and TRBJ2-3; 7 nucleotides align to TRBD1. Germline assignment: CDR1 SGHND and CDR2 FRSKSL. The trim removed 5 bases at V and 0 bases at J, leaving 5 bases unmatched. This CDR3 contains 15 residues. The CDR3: CASSPDRASAETLYF. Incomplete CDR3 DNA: TGTGCCAGCAGTCCCGACAGGGCTAGTGCAGAAACGCTGTAT. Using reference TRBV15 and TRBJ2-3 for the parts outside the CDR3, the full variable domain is DAGVTQTPRHEVAEKGQTIILKCEPVSGHNDLFWYRQTKIQGLELLSYFRSKSLMEDGGAFKDRFKAEMLNSSFSTLKIQPTEPKDSAVYLCASSPDRASAETLYFGSGTRLTVL.

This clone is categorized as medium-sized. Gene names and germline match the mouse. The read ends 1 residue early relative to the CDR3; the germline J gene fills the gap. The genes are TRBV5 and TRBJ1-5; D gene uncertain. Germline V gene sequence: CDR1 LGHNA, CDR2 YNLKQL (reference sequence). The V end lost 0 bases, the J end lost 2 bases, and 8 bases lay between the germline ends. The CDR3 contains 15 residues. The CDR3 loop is CASSQDGWDNQAPLF. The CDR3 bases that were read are TGTGCCAGCAGCCAAGATGGGTGGGACAACCAGGCTCCGCTT.

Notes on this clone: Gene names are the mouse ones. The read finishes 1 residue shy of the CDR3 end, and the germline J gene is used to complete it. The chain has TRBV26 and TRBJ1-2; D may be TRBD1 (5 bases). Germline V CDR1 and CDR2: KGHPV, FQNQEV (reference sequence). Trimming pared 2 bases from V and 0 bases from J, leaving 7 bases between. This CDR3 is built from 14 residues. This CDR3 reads CASSLAGANSDYTF. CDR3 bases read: TGTGCCAGCAGTCTGGCGGGGGCAAACTCCGACTACACC.